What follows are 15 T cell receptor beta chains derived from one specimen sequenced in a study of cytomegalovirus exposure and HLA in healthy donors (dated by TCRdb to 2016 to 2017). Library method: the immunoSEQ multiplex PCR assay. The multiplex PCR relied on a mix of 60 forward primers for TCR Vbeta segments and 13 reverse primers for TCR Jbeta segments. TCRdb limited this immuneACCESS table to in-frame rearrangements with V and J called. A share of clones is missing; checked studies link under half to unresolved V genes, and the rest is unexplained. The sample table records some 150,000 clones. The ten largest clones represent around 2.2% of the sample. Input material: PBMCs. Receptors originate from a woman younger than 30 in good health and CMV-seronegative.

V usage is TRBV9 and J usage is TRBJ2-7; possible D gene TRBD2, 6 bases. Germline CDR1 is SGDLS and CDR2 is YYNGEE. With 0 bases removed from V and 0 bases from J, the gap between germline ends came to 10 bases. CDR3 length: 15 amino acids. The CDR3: CASSVDISGSYEQYF. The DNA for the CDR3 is TGTGCCAGCAGCGTAGACATTAGCGGCTCCTACGAGCAGTACTTC.

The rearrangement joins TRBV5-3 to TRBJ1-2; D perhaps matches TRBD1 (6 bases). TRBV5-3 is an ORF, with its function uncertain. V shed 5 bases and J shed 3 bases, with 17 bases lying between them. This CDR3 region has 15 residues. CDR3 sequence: CARRNHREGYYGYTF. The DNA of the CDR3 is TGTGCCAGAAGGAACCACAGGGAAGGTTACTATGGCTACACCTTC.

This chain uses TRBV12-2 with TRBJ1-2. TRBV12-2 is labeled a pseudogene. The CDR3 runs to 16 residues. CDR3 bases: TGTGCAAGTCGCTTAGACGGGAGGCGGAACAACTATGGCTACACCTTC. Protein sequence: CASRLDGRRNNYGYTF.

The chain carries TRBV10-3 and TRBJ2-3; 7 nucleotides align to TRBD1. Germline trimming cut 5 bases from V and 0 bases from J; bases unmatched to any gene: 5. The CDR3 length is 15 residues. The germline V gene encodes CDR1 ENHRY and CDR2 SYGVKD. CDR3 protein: CAISRDRASTDTQYF. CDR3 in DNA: TGTGCCATCAGTCGCGACAGGGCTAGCACAGATACGCAGTATTTT.

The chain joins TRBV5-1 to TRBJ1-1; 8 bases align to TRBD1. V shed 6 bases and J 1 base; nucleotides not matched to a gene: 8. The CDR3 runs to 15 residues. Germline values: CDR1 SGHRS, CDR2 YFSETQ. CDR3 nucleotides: TGCGCCAGCACGACAGGGGTTTTATCGAACACTGAAGCTTTCTTT. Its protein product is CASTTGVLSNTEAFF.

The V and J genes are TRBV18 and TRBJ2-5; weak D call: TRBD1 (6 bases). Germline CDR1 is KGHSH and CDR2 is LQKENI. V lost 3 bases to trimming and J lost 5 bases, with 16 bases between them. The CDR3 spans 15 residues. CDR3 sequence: CASSPATGVSETQYF. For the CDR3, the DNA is TGTGCCAGCTCACCGGCGACAGGTGTGAGTGAGACCCAGTACTTC.

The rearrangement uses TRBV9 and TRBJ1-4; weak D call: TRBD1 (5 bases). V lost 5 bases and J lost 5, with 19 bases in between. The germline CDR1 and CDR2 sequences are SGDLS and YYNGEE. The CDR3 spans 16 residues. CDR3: CASSEGRGTANEKLFF. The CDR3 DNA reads TGTGCCAGCAGTGAAGGCCGGGGGACCGCGAATGAAAAACTGTTTTTT.

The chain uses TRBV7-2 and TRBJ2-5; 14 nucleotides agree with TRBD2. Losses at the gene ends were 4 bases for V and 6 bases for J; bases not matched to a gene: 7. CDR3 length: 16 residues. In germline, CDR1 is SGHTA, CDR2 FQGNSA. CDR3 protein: CASSSPGLAGAKTQYF. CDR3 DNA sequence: TGTGCCAGCAGCTCCCCGGGACTAGCGGGAGCAAAGACCCAGTACTTC.

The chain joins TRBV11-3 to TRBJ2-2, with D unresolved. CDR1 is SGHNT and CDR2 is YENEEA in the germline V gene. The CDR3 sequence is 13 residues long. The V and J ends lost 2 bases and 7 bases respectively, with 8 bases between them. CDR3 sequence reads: CASSLFSYGELFF. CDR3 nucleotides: TGTGCCAGCAGCTTATTCTCCTACGGGGAGCTGTTTTTT.

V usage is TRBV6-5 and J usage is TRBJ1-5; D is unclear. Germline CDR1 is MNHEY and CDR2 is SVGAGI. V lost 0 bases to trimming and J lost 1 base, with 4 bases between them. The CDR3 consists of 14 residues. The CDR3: CASSYSQSNQPQHF. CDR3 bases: TGTGCCAGCAGTTACTCGCAGAGCAATCAGCCCCAGCATTTT.

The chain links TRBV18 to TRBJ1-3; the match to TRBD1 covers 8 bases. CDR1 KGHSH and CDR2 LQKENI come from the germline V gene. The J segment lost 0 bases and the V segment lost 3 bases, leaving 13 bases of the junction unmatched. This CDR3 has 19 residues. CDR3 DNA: TGTGCCAGCTCACCTACGATCATTTTGACAGGGGCCTCTGGAAACACCATATATTTT. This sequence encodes CASSPTIILTGASGNTIYF.

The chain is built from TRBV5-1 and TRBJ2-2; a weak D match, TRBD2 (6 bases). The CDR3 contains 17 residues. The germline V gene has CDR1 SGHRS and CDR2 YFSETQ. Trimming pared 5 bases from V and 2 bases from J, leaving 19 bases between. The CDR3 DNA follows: TGCGCCAGCAGTTCCGGGACTGCGGTCTCAAACACCGGGGAGCTGTTTTTT. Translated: CASSSGTAVSNTGELFF.

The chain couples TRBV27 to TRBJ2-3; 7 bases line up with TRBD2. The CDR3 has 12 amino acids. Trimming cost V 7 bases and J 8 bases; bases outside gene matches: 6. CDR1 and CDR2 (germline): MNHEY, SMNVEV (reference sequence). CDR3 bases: TGTGCCAGCACCCACGGGGAGGGTACGCAGTATTTT. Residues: CASTHGEGTQYF.

The CDR3 coding sequence is TGTGCCAGCAGTGACCCTGGACAGGTCTCCTACGAGCAGTACGTC. Translation: CASSDPGQVSYEQYV. V is TRBV2 and J is TRBJ2-7, with TRBD1 identical over 7 bases. This CDR3 region has 15 residues. V lost 3 bases, J lost 0 bases, and 5 bases stayed unmatched. Germline lookup yields CDR1 SNHLY and CDR2 FYNNEI.

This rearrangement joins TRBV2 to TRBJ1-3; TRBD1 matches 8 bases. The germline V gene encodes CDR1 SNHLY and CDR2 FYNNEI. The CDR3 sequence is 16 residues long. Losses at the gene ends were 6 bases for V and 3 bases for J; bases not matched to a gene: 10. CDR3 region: CASSFILTGVGNTIYF. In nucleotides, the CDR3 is TGTGCCAGCAGCTTCATACTGACAGGGGTTGGAAACACCATATATTTT.